The 9 T cell receptor beta chains below were found in one sample sequenced in a study of cytotoxic CD8 clonotypes in ibrutinib-treated CLL. Assay: immunoSEQ multiplex PCR; the TCRdb copy retains only in-frame clones and omits some. The data show approximately 330,000 clones, 80% seen once. The sequenced sample was PBMCs, obtained before ibrutinib treatment. The origin of the receptors is a human donor with chronic lymphocytic leukemia.

The chain carries TRBV27 and TRBJ1-1; D gene uncertain. V lost 0 bases and J lost 0, with 11 bases in between. CDR3 length: 16 residues. CDR1 is MNHEY and CDR2 is SMNVEV in the germline V gene (reference sequence). CDR3 bases: TGTGCCAGCAGTTTATCCCCAAGGCCAGTGAACACTGAAGCTTTCTTT. This encodes CASSLSPRPVNTEAFF.

This clone was recorded once. This chain uses TRBV10-3 with TRBJ2-7; the D gene could be TRBD1 or TRBD2 (5 bases each). The CDR3 sequence is 13 residues long. The V and J ends lost 11 bases and 0 bases respectively, with 14 bases between them. Germline CDR1 ENHRY, CDR2 SYGVKD. The CDR3 nucleotides are TGTGCCGGCCGGGACGCGGACTCCTACGAGCAGTACTTC. This gives the protein CAGRDADSYEQYF.

The table lists this clone with a count of one. The rearrangement joins TRBV27 to TRBJ2-1, with D hard to call. V was trimmed by 3 bases and J by 8 bases, leaving 11 bases between them. The CDR3 length is 13 residues. The germline CDR1 and CDR2 sequences are MNHEY and SMNVEV (reference sequence). The CDR3 DNA sequence: TGTGCCAGCAGTTTGGGCTGGCGAGATGAGCAGTTCTTC. Its translation is CASSLGWRDEQFF.

Here the CDR3 reads CASSLRSDRGTYEQYF. Written as DNA, the CDR3 is TGTGCCAGCAGCTTACGATCCGACAGGGGCACCTACGAGCAGTACTTC. This chain links TRBV7-2 with TRBJ2-7; 8 nucleotides agree with TRBD1. V was clipped by 2 bases and J by 2 bases; unmatched bases: 8. CDR1 SGHTA and CDR2 FQGNSA come from the germline V gene. The CDR3 is 16 residues long.

The CDR3 nucleotides are TGCGCCAGCAGCCAATTTGACCTTGCCGGGGAGCTGTTTTTT. Translating gives CASSQFDLAGELFF. The J gene is TRBJ2-2, the V gene TRBV4-3; the D is unclear. The V gene's germline CDR1 is LGHNA and CDR2 YSLEER. The CDR3 runs to 14 residues. Trimming took off 2 bases at V and 6 bases at J, with 10 bases between the two ends.

The gene calls are TRBV25-1 and TRBJ1-3, with D possibly TRBD1 on 5 matching bases. V shed 10 bases and J shed 0 bases, with 7 bases lying between them. The CDR3 covers 12 residues. Germline V gives CDR1 MGHDK, CDR2 SYGVNS. CDR3 sequence: CATGFSGNTIYF. The DNA for the CDR3 is TGTGCCACAGGGTTCTCTGGAAACACCATATATTTT.

This clone was found a few times. The CDR3 loop is CASSSDWNTQYF. In nucleotides, the CDR3 is TGTGCCAGCAGCTCCGACTGGAATACGCAGTATTTT. The chain couples TRBV7-9 to TRBJ2-3; D gene unclear. Trimming took off 4 bases at V and 7 bases at J, with 9 bases between the two ends. The germline V gene encodes CDR1 SEHNR and CDR2 FQNEAQ (reference sequence). There are 12 residues in the CDR3.

The chain has TRBV6-6 and TRBJ1-6; 7 bases are shared with TRBD1. V lost 6 bases to trimming and J lost 11 bases; unmatched junction nucleotides: 10. The CDR3 loop spans 14 amino acids. Germline V gene data show CDR1 as MNHNY and CDR2 as SVGAGI (reference sequence). CDR3 bases: TGTGCCAGCAGCCCAGGGCAGGGGGTAACACCCCTCCACTTT. It yields the protein CASSPGQGVTPLHF.

As concerns this clone: Sequence at one end of the junction differs from germline and may be a read error. The chain recombines TRBV6-5 with TRBJ2-1; TRBD2 matches at 8 bases. From germline, CDR1 is MNHEY and CDR2 SVGAGI. The CDR3 is 12 amino acids. In nucleotides, the CDR3 is TGTGCCAGCAGTCAAACCACTAGCGGAGCGGTCTTC. This translates into CASSQTTSGAVF.